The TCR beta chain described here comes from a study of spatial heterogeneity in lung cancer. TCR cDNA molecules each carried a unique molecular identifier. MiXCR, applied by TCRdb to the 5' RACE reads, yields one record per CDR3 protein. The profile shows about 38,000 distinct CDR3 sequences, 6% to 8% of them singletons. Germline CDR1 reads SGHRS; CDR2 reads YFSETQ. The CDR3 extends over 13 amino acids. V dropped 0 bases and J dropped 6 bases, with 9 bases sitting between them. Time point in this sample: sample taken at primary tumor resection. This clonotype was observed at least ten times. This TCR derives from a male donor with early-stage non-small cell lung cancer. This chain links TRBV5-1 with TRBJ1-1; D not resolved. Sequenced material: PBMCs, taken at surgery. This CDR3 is CASSLAEGSEAFF. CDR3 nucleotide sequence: TGCGCCAGCAGCTTGGCCGAGGGTTCTGAAGCTTTCTTT.